The text below deals with one T cell receptor (beta chain). These data come from a study of technical replicates of blood from several donors. The junction had 5 bases not matched to a gene; V was cut back by 0 bases and J by 4 bases. CDR1 is GTSNPN, CDR2 SVGIG, per germline (reference sequence). The CDR3 extends over 14 amino acids. Sequencing was performed with immunoSEQ multiplex PCR; in TCRdb, only in-frame clones are kept and a portion is missing. The table has approximately 70,000 clones, approximately 90% seen once. Sequences were obtained from T cells isolated from PBMCs. J is TRBJ1-1 and V is TRBV30, with 7 bases that match TRBD1. The clonotype originates from a human donor in good health. The CDR3 region has the DNA TGTGCCTGGAGTGTGACAGGGTTGGGCACTGAAGCTTTCTTT. It yields the protein CAWSVTGLGTEAFF.